This record looks at one T cell receptor beta chain sequence and its context. This clone was recorded once. Its antigen is unknown. The input lacks base qualities; no much larger clone sits a single base away. The immunoSEQ Assay, a bias-controlled multiplex PCR, was used to amplify TCRbeta CDR3 regions from genomic DNA. As for how the authors treated the data: The number of nucleated cells in each sample was estimated by amplification of reference gene primers within the assay. To quantify the absolute abundance of each unique TCRbeta CDR3 rearrangement, sequence reads were collapsed and filtered. For each sample, productive Simpson clonality was calculated as the square root of Simpson's diversity index across productive rearrangements. TCRdb carries this immuneACCESS record with in-frame sequences only. Its versions omit some clonotypes, under half of them owing to an unresolved V gene in the studies checked, with the rest unexplained. That table gives V, J and clone size, and the DNA gave D and trimming. Within this sample are 650,000 to 800,000 clones, with 85% to 90% of them counted one time only. The ten largest clonotypes hold over 0.2% of the sample.

Reading from cysteine to phenylalanine, the CDR3 counts 18 amino acids. Of all the DNA, just the CDR3 is kept, 54 bases in frame from base 1. CDR1 and CDR2 were assigned from the germline V gene as MNHNS and SASEGT. Here V drops 4 bases and J drops 3 bases, and the junction holds 12 bases not matched to any gene. The collaborating institutions used their own protocols to collect whole blood in K2EDTA tubes. For TCRbeta analysis, collaborators shipped samples in one of three forms: frozen whole blood, isolated PBMCs, or DNA extracted from either of those sample types. The data were obtained in a study of blood T cell repertoires in COVID-19 (dated by TCRdb to 2018 to 2021). Describing the broader study: Samples covering the acute and convalescent phases of COVID-19 were provided by collaborators in the United States, Italy and Spain. Deeply sampled blood TCRbeta repertoires from subjects exposed to, actively infected with, or recovered from COVID-19 were included in the dataset. Sample metadata almost always included a de-identified subject ID, COVID-19 status, age in years and sex. The samples were drawn from the first 160 participants of the ongoing ImmuneRACE study and from some 1,300 subjects provided by 6 global collaborators. The prospective study material was composed of cDNA or gDNA derived from T cells, B-cell-depleted T cells, or PBMCs. Where available, HLA class I and class II types were obtained from metadata supplied by the sample provider rather than from assay-based typing. The repertoires were released in a freely available public database intended as a resource for research on the immune response to SARS-CoV-2.

General conclusions and limits of the study: Clinical and demographic metadata were provided uncurated, with the amount varying by source and participant.

The origin of this receptor is a woman between 18 and 30 years old with acute or convalescent COVID-19. Sequenced input: peripheral blood. The V and J genes are TRBV6-1 and TRBJ2-5, and TRBD2 aligns with 12 junction nucleotides. The nucleotides are TGTGCCAGCAGTGTAACCATGGAGACTAGCGGGGGAGAAGAGACCCAGTACTTC. Its protein reads: CASSVTMETSGGEETQYF.